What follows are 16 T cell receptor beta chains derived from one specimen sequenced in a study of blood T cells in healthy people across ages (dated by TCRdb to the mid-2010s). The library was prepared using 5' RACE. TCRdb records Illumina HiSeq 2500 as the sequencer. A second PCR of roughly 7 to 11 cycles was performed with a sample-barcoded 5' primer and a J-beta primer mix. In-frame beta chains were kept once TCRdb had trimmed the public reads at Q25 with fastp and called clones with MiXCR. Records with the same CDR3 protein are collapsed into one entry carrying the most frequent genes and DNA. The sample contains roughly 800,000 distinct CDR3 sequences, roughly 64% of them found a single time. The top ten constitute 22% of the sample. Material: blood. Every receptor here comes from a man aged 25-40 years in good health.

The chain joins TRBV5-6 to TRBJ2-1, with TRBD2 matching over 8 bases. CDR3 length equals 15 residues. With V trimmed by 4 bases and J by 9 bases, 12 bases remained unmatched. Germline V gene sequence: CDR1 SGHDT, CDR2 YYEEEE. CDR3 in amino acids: CASSGAGTRVTEQFF. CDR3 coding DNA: TGTGCCAGCAGCGGAGCCGGGACTAGGGTCACTGAGCAGTTCTTC.

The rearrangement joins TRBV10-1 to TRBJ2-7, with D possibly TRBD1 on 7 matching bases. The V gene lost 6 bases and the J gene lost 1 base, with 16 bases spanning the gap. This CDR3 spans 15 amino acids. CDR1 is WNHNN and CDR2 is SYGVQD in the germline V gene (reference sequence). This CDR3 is CASSAGTVISYEQYF. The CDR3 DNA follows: TGCGCCAGCAGCGCGGGGACAGTCATATCCTACGAGCAGTACTTC.

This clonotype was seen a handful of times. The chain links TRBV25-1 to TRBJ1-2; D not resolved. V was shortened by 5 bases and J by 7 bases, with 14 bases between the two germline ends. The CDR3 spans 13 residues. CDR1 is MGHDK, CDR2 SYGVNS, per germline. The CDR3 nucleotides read TGTGCCAGCAGTTTGCAGCCACGGGCTGGCTACACCTTC. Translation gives CASSLQPRAGYTF.

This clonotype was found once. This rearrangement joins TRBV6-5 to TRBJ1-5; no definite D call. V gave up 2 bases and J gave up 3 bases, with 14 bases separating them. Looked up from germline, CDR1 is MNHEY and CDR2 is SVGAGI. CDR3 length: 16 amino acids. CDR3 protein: CASSYGPISNNQPQHF. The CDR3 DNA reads TGTGCCAGCAGTTACGGTCCAATTTCTAACAATCAGCCCCAGCATTTT.

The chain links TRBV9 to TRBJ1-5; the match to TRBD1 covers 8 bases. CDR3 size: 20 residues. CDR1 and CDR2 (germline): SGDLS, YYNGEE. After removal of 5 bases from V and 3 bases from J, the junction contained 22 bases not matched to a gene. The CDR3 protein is CASRNITFPGQALPNQPQHF. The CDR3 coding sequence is TGTGCCAGCAGGAATATTACGTTCCCGGGACAGGCGCTGCCCAATCAGCCCCAGCATTTT.

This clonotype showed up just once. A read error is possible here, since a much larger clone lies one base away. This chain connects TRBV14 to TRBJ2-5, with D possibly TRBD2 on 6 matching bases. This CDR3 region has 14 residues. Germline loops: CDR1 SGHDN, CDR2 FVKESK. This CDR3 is CARSQRRGGETQYF. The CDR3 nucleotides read TGTGCCCGCAGCCAACGACGGGGAGGAGAGACCCAGTACTTC.

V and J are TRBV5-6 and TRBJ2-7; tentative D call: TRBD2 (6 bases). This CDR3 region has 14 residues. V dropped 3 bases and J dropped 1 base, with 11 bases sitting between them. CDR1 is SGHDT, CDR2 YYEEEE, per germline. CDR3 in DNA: TGTGCCAGCAGCTCGCGGAGGGCGTCCTACGAGCAGTACTTC. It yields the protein CASSSRRASYEQYF.

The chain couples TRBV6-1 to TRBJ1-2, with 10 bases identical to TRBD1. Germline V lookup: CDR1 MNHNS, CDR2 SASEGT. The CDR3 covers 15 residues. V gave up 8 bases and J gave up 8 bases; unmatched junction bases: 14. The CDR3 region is CASQNRDRGWRGYTF. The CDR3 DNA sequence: TGTGCCAGCCAGAACCGGGACAGGGGATGGAGAGGCTACACCTTC.

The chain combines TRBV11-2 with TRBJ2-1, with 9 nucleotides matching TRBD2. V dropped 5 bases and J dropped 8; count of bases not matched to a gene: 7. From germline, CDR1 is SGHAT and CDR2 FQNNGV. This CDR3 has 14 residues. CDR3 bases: TGTGCCAGCAGCATAGGCGGGGGGGCAGATGAGCAGTTCTTC. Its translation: CASSIGGGADEQFF.

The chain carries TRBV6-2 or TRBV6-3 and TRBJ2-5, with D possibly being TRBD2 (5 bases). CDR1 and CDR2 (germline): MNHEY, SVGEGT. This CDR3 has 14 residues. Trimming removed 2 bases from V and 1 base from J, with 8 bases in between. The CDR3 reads CASSYLGLQETQYF. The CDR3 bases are TGTGCCAGCAGTTACCTAGGACTCCAAGAGACCCAGTACTTC.

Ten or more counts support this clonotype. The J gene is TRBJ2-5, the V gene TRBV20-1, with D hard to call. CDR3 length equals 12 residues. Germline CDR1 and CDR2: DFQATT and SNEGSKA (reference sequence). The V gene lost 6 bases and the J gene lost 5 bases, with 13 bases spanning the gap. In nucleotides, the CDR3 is TGCAGTGCCGCCACCGACGAGGAGACCCAGTACTTC. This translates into CSAATDEETQYF.

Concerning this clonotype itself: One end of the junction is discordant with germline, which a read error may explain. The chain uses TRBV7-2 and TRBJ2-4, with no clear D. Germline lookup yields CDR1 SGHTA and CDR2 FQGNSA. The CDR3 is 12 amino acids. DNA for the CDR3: TGTGCCGGCAGACCAGATGGCGGCAAGCAGTACTTC. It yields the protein CAGRPDGGKQYF.

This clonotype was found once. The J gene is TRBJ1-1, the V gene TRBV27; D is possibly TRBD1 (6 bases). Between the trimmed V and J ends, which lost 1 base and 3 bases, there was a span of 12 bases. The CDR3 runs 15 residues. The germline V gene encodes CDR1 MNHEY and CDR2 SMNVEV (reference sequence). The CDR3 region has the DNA TGTGCCAGCAGTTTATTTGCAGGGGCCCACACTGAAGCTTTCTTT. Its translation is CASSLFAGAHTEAFF.

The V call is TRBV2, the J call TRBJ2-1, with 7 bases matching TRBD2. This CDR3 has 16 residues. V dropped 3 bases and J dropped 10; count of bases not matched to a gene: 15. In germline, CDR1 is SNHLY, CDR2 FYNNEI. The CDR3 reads CASSDAWASGQEEQFF. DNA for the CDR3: TGTGCCAGCAGTGATGCTTGGGCTAGCGGCCAGGAGGAGCAGTTCTTC.

CDR3 residues: CAISESTWGDTQYF. CDR3 sequence (DNA): TGTGCCATCAGTGAGTCGACGTGGGGGGATACGCAGTATTTT. This rearrangement joins TRBV10-3 to TRBJ2-3; D possibly matches TRBD1 or TRBD2 (5 bases each). This CDR3 is 14 amino acids long. From germline, CDR1 is ENHRY and CDR2 SYGVKD. Deletions cut 0 bases from V and 6 bases from J, with 10 bases between.

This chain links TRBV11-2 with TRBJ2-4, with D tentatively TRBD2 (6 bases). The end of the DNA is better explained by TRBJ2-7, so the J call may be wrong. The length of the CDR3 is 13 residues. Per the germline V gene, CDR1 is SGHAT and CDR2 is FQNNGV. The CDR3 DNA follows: TGTGCCAGCCGAACTAGCCTTGGCAACGAGCAGTACTTC. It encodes CASRTSLGNEQYF.